This entry lists 14 T cell receptor beta chains sequenced from one sample in a study of blood T cell repertoires in COVID-19. The table came from immunoSEQ multiplex PCR; TCRdb's copy has only in-frame clones and leaves some out. This table holds a few hundred thousand clones, approximately 85% found once. The source material was peripheral blood. The receptors come from a human donor in a cohort sampled during active COVID-19.

The chain couples TRBV7-2 to TRBJ2-2; 8 positions match TRBD1. The ends lost 1 base at V and 4 bases at J; junction bases unmatched: 8. Germline assignment: CDR1 SGHTA and CDR2 FQGNSA. The CDR3 contains 17 residues. CDR3 in amino acids: CASSLGGQGYRTGELFF. The DNA of the CDR3 is TGTGCCAGCAGCTTAGGAGGACAGGGTTATCGCACCGGGGAGCTGTTTTTT.

The J gene is TRBJ2-2, the V gene TRBV3-1 (or the pseudogene TRBV3-2); perhaps TRBD1 as D (6 bases). Between the trimmed V and J ends, which lost 4 bases and 6 bases, there was a span of 15 bases. The CDR3 loop spans 15 amino acids. CDR1 and CDR2 (germline): LGHDT, YNNKEL (reference sequence). CDR3: CASSRQGTGPGELFF. The CDR3 DNA is TGTGCCAGCAGCCGCCAGGGGACCGGGCCCGGGGAGCTGTTTTTT.

This clone came up once. The rearrangement joins TRBV15 to TRBJ2-1; 8 bases line up with TRBD1. J was trimmed by 4 bases and V by 5 bases; bases with no gene match: 10. The CDR3 length is 16 residues. Germline assignment: CDR1 LNHNV and CDR2 YYDKDF (reference sequence). CDR3: CATSPHRDRNYNEQFF. CDR3 DNA sequence: TGTGCCACCAGCCCTCACCGGGACAGGAATTACAATGAGCAGTTCTTC. Complete variable domain (other parts from reference TRBV15 and TRBJ2-1): DAMVIQNPRYQVTQFGKPVTLSCSQTLNHNVMYWYQQKSSQAPKLLFHYYDKDFNNEADTPDNFQSRRPNTSFCFLDIRSPGLGDTAMYLCATSPHRDRNYNEQFFGPGTRLTVL.

V usage is TRBV5-1 and J usage is TRBJ1-3, with D possibly being TRBD1 (6 bases). This CDR3 spans 17 amino acids. V was cut by 4 bases and J by 0 bases, with 17 bases left in between. Germline V gene data show CDR1 as SGHRS and CDR2 as YFSETQ. The CDR3 protein is CASSALGHWFSGNTIYF. CDR3 bases: TGCGCCAGCAGCGCCCTGGGACACTGGTTCTCTGGAAACACCATATATTTT.

The chain employs TRBV7-9 and TRBJ2-5, with 8 bases lining up with TRBD1. CDR3 length: 15 residues. After removal of 4 bases from V and 5 bases from J, the junction contained 9 bases not matched to a gene. Germline values: CDR1 SEHNR, CDR2 FQNEAQ (reference sequence). CDR3 region: CASSSAGGDEETQYF. As DNA, the CDR3 is TGTGCCAGCAGCTCTGCAGGGGGCGATGAGGAGACCCAGTACTTC.

CDR3 sequence: CASSLGSRTGQSMNTEAFF. CDR3 DNA sequence: TGTGCCAGCAGCTTAGGGTCTCGGACAGGGCAATCTATGAACACTGAAGCTTTCTTT. This chain links TRBV7-9 with TRBJ1-1, with TRBD1 identical over 8 bases. V was clipped by 1 base and J by 0 bases; unmatched bases: 13. The CDR3 has 19 residues. Germline CDR1 and CDR2: SEHNR and FQNEAQ (reference sequence).

The J gene is TRBJ1-2, the V gene TRBV14; 7 bases align to TRBD1. This CDR3 comprises 17 residues. Germline V gene data show CDR1 as SGHDN and CDR2 as FVKESK. J was trimmed by 4 bases and V by 1 base; bases with no gene match: 12. CDR3 protein: CASSQAGAAGGSYGYTF. The CDR3 nucleotides read TGTGCCAGCAGCCAAGCCGGTGCGGCAGGGGGTAGCTATGGCTACACCTTC.

The chain joins TRBV12-5 to TRBJ1-5, with TRBD1 identical over 7 bases. The CDR3 extends over 14 amino acids. Germline trimming cut 5 bases from V and 1 base from J; bases unmatched to any gene: 2. The germline gives CDR1 LGHNT, CDR2 FRNRAP. CDR3 sequence (DNA): TGTGCTAGTGGTACAGGGGTGAGCAATCAGCCCCAGCATTTT. Its protein is CASGTGVSNQPQHF.

This rearrangement joins TRBV29-1 to TRBJ2-3; D not resolved. This CDR3 comprises 13 residues. Germline CDR1 is SQVTM and CDR2 is ANQGSEA. V lost 5 bases and J lost 4, with 13 bases in between. Written as DNA, the CDR3 is TGCAGCGTTAGACTCGGTGGAGCAGATACGCAGTATTTT. As protein: CSVRLGGADTQYF.

The genes are TRBV15 and TRBJ1-2; maybe TRBD1 (6 bases). V was clipped by 0 bases and J by 7 bases, with 18 bases between them. CDR1 is LNHNV and CDR2 is YYDKDF in the germline V gene (reference sequence). CDR3 size: 16 residues. The CDR3 loop is CATSRDQWGMTGGYTF. The CDR3 nucleotides read TGTGCCACCAGCAGAGATCAGTGGGGGATGACAGGTGGCTACACCTTC.

The chain carries TRBV7-8 and TRBJ2-7, with D possibly matching TRBD2 (5 bases). Deletions cut 5 bases from V and 3 bases from J, with 17 bases between. In germline, CDR1 is SGHVS, CDR2 FQNEAQ. The CDR3 sequence is 15 residues long. The CDR3 DNA reads TGTGCCAGCAGCCCGTTGGAGGTGAGGAACTACGAGCAGTACTTC. It is translated as CASSPLEVRNYEQYF.

The CDR3 spells CASSPSDTNYGYTF. CDR3 in DNA: TGTGCCAGCTCACCTTCCGACACGAACTATGGCTACACCTTC. The chain uses TRBV18 and TRBJ1-2; no reliable D call. CDR3 length: 14 amino acids. Trimming removed 3 bases at V and 2 bases at J, with 10 bases between. Per germline, CDR1 KGHSH and CDR2 LQKENI.

The V and J genes are TRBV6-5 and TRBJ1-1, with D tentatively TRBD1 (6 bases). Germline CDR1 MNHEY, CDR2 SVGAGI. This CDR3 region has 14 residues. V lost 2 bases to trimming and J lost 6 bases, with 13 bases between them. CDR3 amino acids: CASSYGGAIAEAFF. The CDR3 coding sequence is TGTGCCAGCAGTTACGGGGGGGCGATTGCTGAAGCTTTCTTT.

As DNA, the CDR3 is TGTGCCAGCGGGCGGGGCTCTGGAAACACCATATATTTT. Translation: CASGRGSGNTIYF. The chain carries TRBV18 and TRBJ1-3, with D hard to call. CDR3 length equals 13 residues. In germline, CDR1 is KGHSH, CDR2 LQKENI. V dropped 8 bases and J dropped 0 bases, with 8 bases sitting between them. Full variable domain (remainder filled in from reference TRBV18 and TRBJ1-3): NAGVMQNPRHLVRRRGQEARLRCSPMKGHSHVYWYRQLPEEGLKFMVYLQKENIIDESGMPKERFSAEFPKEGPSILRIQQVVRGDSAAYFCASGRGSGNTIYFGEGSWLTVV.